The entry that follows covers one T cell receptor beta chain sequence. The target antigen is unknown. This specimen belongs to a study of CXCR3-negative and CXCR3-positive naive CD8 T cells. The study, taken as a whole, reports: Researchers report that CXCR3-positive naive cells carry more hydrophobic TRB CDR3s than CXCR3-negative naive cells. With CXCR3 expression partially decreased after cryopreservation, most assays relied on fresh PBMCs.

The method, 5' RACE with UMI labels, was used to prepare the TRB cDNA libraries. TCRdb re-called the 5' RACE reads and shows each CDR3 protein once, DNA omitted. The sample's table shows 100,000 to 150,000 distinct CDR3 sequences. Germline V gene lookup returns CDR1 SNHLY and CDR2 FYNNEI. This CDR3 is 14 amino acids long. The chain uses TRBV2 and TRBJ1-5. The sequencing sample was made of naive CXCR3- CD8+ T cells from blood. Sample subset: CD45RO-CCR7+CD27+CD95- naive CD8+ T cells lacking CXCR3 (TNR3-). The sequence came from a human donor in good health. Some clones in this sample may be carry-over from other donors' samples. The CDR3 spells CASSDLGAHQPQHF.